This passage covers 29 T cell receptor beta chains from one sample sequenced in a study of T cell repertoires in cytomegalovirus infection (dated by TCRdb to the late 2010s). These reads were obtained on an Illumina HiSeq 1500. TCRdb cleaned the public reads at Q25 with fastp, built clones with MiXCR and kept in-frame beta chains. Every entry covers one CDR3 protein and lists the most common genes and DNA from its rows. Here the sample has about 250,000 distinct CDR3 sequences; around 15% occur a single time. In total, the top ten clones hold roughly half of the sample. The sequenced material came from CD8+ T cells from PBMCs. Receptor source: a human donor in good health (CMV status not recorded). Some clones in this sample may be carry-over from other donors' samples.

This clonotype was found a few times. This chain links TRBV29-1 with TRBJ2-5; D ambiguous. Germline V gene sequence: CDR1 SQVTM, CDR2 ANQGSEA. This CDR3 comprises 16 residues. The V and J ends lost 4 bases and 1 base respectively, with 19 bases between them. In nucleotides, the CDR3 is TGCAGCGTTGGCCCCCCCCTGGGCAACCTCCAAGAGACCCAGTACTTC. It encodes CSVGPPLGNLQETQYF.

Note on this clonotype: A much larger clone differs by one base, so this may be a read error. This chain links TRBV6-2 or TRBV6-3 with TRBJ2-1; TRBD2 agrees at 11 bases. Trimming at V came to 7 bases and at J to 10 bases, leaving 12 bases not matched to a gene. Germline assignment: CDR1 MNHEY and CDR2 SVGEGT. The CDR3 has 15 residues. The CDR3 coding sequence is TGTGCCAGCAATCTACTAGCGGGAGACCCATACGAGCAGTTCTTC. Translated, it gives CASNLLAGDPYEQFF.

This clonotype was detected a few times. In nucleotides, the CDR3 is TGTGCCAGGGGCAGACAGGGAAACACCGGGGAGCTGTTTTTT. The encoded protein is CARGRQGNTGELFF. J is TRBJ2-2 and V is TRBV2; 7 positions match TRBD1. Germline CDR1 and CDR2: SNHLY and FYNNEI. This CDR3 spans 14 amino acids. Trimming at V came to 9 bases and at J to 2 bases, leaving 6 bases not matched to a gene.

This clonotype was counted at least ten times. The CDR3 nucleotides are TGTGCCATCAGTGAGCCGAGAGCTCGACAGCAAGAAAAAGAGACCCAGTACTTC. Its translation: CAISEPRARQQEKETQYF. V and J are TRBV10-3 and TRBJ2-5, with TRBD1 as a possible D gene (5 bases). V was trimmed by 2 bases and J by 3 bases, leaving 22 bases between them. In germline, CDR1 is ENHRY, CDR2 SYGVKD. This CDR3 contains 18 residues.

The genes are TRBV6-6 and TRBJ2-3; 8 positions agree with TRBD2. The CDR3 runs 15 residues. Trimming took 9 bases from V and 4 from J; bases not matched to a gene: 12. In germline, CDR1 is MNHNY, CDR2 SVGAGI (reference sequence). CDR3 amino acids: CASWPIGGAADTQYF. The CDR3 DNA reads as TGTGCCAGTTGGCCGATCGGGGGGGCCGCAGATACGCAGTATTTT.

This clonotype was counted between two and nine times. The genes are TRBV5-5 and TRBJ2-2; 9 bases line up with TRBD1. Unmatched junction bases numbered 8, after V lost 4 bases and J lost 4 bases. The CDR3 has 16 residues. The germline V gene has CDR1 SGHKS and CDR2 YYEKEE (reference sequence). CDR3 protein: CASSLRTGVGTGELFF. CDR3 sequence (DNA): TGTGCCAGCAGCCTTCGGACAGGGGTGGGCACCGGGGAGCTGTTTTTT.

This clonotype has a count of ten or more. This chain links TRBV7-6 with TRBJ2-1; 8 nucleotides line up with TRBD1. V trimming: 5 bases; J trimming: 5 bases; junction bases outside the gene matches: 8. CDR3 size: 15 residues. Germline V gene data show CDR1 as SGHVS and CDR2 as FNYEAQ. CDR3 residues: CASSPRQGSNNEQFF. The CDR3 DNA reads TGTGCCAGCAGCCCTCGACAGGGGAGCAACAATGAGCAGTTCTTC.

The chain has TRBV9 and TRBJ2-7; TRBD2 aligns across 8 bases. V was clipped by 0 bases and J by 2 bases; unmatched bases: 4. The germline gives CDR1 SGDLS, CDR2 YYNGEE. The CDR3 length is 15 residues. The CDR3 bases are TGTGCCAGCAGCGTAGCGAGCGGGGGAGCCTACGAGCAGTACTTC. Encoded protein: CASSVASGGAYEQYF. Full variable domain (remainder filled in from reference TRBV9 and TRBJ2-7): DSGVTQTPKHLITATGQRVTLRCSPRSGDLSVYWYQQSLDQGLQFLIQYYNGEERAKGNILERFSAQQFPDLHSELNLSSLELGDSALYFCASSVASGGAYEQYFGPGTRLTVT.

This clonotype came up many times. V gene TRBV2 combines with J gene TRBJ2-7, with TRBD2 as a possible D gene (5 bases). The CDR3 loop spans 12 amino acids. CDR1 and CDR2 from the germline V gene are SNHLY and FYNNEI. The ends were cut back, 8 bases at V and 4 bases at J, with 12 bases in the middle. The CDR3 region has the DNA TGTGCCAGCTATTTAGGACTTTACGAGCAGTACTTC. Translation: CASYLGLYEQYF. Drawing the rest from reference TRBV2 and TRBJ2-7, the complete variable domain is EPEVTQTPSHQVTQMGQEVILRCVPISNHLYFYWYRQILGQKVEFLVSFYNNEISEKSEIFDDQFSVERPDGSNFTLKIRSTKLEDSAMYFCASYLGLYEQYFGPGTRLTVT.

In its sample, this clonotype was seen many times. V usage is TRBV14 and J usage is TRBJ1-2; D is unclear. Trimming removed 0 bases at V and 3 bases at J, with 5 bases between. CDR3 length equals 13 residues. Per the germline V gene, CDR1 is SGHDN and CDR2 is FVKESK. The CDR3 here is CASSQDPYYGYTF. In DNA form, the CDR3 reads TGTGCCAGCAGCCAAGATCCATACTATGGCTACACCTTC.

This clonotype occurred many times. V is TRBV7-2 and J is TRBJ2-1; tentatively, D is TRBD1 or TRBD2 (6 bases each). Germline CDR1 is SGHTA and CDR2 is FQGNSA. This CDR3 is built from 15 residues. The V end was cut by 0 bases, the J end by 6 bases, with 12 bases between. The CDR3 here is CASSLAGGSGNEQFF. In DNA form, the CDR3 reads TGTGCCAGCAGCTTAGCGGGGGGCTCGGGCAATGAGCAGTTCTTC. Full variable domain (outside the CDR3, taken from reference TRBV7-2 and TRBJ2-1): GAGVSQSPSNKVTEKGKDVELRCDPISGHTALYWYRQSLGQGLEFLIYFQGNSAPDKSGLPSDRFSAERTGGSVSTLTIQRTQQEDSAVYLCASSLAGGSGNEQFFGPGTRLTVL.

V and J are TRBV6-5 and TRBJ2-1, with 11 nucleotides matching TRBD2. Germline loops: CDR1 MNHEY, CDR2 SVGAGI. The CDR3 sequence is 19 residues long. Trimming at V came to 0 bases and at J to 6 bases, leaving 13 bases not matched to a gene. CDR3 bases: TGTGCCAGCAGTTACTCGGCGGCTAGCGGGAGGTTGCGGGGCAATGAGCAGTTCTTC. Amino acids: CASSYSAASGRLRGNEQFF.

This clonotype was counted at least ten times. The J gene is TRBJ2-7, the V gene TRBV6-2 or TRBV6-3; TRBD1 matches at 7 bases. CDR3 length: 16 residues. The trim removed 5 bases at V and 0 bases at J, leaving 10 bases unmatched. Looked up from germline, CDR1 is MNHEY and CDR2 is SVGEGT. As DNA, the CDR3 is TGTGCCAGCAGTCCTGACAGGGACCTACTCTCCTACGAGCAGTACTTC. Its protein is CASSPDRDLLSYEQYF.

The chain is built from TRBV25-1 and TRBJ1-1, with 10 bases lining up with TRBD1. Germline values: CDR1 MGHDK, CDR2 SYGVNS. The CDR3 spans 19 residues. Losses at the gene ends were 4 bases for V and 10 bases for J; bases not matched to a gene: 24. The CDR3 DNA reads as TGTGCCAGCAGTGGCGCCTATACCGGGACAGGGGAAGGAGCTGAGGGAGCTTTCTTT. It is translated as CASSGAYTGTGEGAEGAFF.

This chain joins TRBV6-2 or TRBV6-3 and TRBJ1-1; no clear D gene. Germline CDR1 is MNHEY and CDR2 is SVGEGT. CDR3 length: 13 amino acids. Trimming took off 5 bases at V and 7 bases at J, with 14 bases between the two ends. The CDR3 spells CASSVTRRDEAFF. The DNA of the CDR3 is TGTGCCAGCAGTGTTACCCGGCGGGATGAAGCTTTCTTT.

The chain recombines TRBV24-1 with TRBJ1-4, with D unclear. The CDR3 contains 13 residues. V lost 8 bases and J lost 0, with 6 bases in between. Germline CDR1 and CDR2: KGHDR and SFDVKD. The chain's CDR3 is CATKNSTNEKLFF. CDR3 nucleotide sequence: TGTGCCACCAAGAATTCAACTAATGAAAAACTGTTTTTT.

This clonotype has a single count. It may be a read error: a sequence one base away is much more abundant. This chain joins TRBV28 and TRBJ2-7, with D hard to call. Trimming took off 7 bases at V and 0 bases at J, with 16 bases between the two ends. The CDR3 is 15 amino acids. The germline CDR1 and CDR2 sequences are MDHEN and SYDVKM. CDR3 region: CASKGGCGYSYEQYF. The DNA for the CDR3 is TGTGCCAGCAAGGGTGGATGTGGTTACTCCTACGAGCAGTACTTC.

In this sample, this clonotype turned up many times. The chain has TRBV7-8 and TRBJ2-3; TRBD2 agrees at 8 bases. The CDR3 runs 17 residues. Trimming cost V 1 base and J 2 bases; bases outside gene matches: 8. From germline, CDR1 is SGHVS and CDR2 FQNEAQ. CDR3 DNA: TGTGCCAGCAGCTTAGTGTCGGGACTAGGAAACACAGATACGCAGTATTTT. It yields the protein CASSLVSGLGNTDTQYF.

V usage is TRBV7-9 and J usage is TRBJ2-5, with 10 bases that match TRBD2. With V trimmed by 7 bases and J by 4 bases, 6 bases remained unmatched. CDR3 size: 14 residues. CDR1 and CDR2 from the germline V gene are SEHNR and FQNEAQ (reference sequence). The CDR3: CASNKLAGRETQYF. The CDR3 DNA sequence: TGTGCCAGCAACAAACTAGCGGGGCGAGAGACCCAGTACTTC.

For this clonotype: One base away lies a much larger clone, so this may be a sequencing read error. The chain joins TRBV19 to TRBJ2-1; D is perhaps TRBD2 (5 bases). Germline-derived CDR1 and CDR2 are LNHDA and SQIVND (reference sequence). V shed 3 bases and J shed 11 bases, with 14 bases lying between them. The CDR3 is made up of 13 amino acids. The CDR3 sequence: CASSILEGNKQFF. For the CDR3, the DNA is TGTGCCAGTAGTATCCTTGAGGGAAATAAGCAGTTCTTC.

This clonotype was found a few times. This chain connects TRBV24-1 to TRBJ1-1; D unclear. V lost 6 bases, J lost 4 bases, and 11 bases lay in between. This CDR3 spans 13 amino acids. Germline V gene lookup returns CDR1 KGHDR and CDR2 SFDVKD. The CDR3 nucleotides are TGTGCCACCAGTCTTGGGTCGGGCACTGAAGCTTTCTTT. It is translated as CATSLGSGTEAFF.

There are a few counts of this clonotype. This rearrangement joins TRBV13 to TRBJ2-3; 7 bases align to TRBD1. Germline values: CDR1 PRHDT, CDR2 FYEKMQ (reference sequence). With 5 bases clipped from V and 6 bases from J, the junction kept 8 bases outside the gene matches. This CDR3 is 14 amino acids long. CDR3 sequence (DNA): TGTGCCAGCAGCCCCAGGGGGTCTGGGGATACGCAGTATTTT. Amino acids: CASSPRGSGDTQYF.

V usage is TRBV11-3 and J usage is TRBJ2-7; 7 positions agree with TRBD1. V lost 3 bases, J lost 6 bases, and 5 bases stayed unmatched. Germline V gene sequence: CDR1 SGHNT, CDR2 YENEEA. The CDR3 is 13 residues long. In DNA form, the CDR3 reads TGTGCCAGCAGCTTCCATTCAGGGGGCGAGCAGTACTTC. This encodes CASSFHSGGEQYF.

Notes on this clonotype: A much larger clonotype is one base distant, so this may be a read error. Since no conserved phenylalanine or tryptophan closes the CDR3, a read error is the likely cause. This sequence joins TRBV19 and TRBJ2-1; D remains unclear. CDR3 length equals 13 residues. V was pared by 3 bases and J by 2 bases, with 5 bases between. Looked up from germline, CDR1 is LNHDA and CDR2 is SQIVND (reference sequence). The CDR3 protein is CASSIGTYNEQFL. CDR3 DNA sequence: TGTGCCAGTAGTATCGGAACCTACAATGAGCAGTTCCTC.

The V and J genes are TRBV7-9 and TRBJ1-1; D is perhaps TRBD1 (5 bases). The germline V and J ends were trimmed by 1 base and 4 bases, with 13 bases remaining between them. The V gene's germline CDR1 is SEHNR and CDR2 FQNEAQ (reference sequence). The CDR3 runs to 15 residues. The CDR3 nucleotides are TGTGCCAGCAGCTTAGTTCGGGGGTCAAGCACTGAAGCTTTCTTT. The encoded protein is CASSLVRGSSTEAFF.

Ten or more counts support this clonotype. The CDR3 nucleotides are TGTGCCAGCAGCTTAGCGCAAAAGGTTCTGGGGGACACCGGGGAGCTGTTTTTT. Translation gives CASSLAQKVLGDTGELFF. V and J are TRBV7-9 and TRBJ2-2; D may correspond to TRBD1 or TRBD2 (5 bases each). From germline, CDR1 is SEHNR and CDR2 FQNEAQ (reference sequence). This CDR3 region has 18 residues. V lost 0 bases to trimming and J lost 3 bases, with 17 bases between them.

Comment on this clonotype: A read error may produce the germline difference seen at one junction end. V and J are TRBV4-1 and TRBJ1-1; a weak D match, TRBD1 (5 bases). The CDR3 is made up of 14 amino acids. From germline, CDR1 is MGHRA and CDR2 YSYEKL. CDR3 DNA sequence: TGCGTCAGCAGCCAGCAGGGCTGGAACACTGAAGCTTTCTTT. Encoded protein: CVSSQQGWNTEAFF.

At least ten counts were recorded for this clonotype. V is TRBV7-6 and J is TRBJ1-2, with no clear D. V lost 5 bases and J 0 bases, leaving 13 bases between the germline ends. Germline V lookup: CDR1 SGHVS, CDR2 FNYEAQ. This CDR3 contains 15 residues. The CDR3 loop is CASSPTMTPNYGYTF. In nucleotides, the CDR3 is TGTGCCAGCAGCCCTACGATGACACCTAACTATGGCTACACCTTC.

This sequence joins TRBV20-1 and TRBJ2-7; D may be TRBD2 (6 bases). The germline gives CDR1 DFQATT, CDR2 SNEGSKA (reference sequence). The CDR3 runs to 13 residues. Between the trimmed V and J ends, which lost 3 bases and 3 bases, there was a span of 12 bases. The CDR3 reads CSARRRDGYEQYF. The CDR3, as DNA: TGCAGTGCTAGGCGGAGGGACGGCTACGAGCAGTACTTC.